This paragraph reports one TCR beta chain. Its target is not known. This record belongs to a study of T-cell memory formation after mild COVID-19. Study-wide results and caveats: Whether day 37 second-wave clones are SARS-CoV-2-specific was not confirmed. Most CD4+ clones that shrank were in CM and EM, while CD8+ ones turned up in EMRA.

TCRdb used MiXCR to reprocess the 5' RACE reads, holding one entry per CDR3 protein. The sample lists 70,000 to 95,000 distinct CDR3 sequences; 13% were seen once. The CDR3 is made up of 15 amino acids. The V and J ends lost 5 bases and 8 bases, in that order; junction bases with no gene match: 12. Sequenced input: PBMCs or a T cell subset sorted from them (not recorded which). V and J are TRBV12-3 or TRBV12-4 and TRBJ2-1; 7 positions match TRBD1. This clonotype was obtained from a man aged 18 to 30 who had mild COVID-19 (a few samples of this study predate the infection). Cell type and time point are not known. The chain's CDR3 is CASSPRDSPGDEQFF. The CDR3 coding sequence is TGTGCCAGCAGTCCCCGGGACAGCCCTGGGGATGAGCAGTTCTTC.